This TCR beta chain was sequenced in a study of cytomegalovirus exposure and HLA in healthy donors. PCR was performed using 60 Vbeta and 13 Jbeta primers. The method was immunoSEQ multiplex PCR; TCRdb's version includes in-frame clones alone and lacks a portion of them. This table holds tens of thousands of clones, around 85% found once. This CDR3 spans 18 amino acids. Germline V gene lookup returns CDR1 SGHDN and CDR2 FVKESK. The V gene end was trimmed by 10 bases and the J gene end by 0 bases; junction bases not matched to a gene: 18. Everyone who donated was a healthy bone marrow donor. The receptor's source is a woman in her 30s in good health and CMV-seronegative. Sequencing input: PBMCs. The chain couples TRBV14 to TRBJ2-4; 7 nucleotides line up with TRBD1. CDR3 bases: TGTGCCATCCACAATGAGGCCGAGGACAGGTTAGCCAAAAACATTCAGTACTTC. Protein sequence: CAIHNEAEDRLAKNIQYF.